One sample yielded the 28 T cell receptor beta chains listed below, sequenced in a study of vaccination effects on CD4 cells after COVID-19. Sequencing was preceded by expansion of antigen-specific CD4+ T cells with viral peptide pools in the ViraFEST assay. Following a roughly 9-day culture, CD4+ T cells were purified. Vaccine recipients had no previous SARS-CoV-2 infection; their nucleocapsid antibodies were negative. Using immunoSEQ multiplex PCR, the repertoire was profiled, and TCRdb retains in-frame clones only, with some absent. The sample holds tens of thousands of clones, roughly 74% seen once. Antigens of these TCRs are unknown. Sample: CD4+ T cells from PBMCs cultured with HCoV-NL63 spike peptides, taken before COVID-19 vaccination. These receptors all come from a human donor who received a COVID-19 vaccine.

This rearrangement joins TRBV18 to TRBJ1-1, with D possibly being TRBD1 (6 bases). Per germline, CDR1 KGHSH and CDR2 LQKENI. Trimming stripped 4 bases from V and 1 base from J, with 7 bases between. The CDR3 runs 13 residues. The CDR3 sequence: CASSRDKNTEAFF. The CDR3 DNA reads TGTGCCAGCTCACGGGACAAGAACACTGAAGCTTTCTTT.

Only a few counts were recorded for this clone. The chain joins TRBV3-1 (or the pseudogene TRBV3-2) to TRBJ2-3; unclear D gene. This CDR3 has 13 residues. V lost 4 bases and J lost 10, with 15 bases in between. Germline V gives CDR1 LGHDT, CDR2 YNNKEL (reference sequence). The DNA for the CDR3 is TGTGCCAGCAGCCTCAGAGCAGCCCCTCCGCAGTATTTT. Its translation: CASSLRAAPPQYF.

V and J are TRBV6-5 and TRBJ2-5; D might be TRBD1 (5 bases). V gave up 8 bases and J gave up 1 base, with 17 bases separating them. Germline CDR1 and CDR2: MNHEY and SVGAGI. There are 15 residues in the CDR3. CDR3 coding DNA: TGTGCCAGCGCCGAAGTGGGGCGCGTCCAAGAGACCCAGTACTTC. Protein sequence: CASAEVGRVQETQYF.

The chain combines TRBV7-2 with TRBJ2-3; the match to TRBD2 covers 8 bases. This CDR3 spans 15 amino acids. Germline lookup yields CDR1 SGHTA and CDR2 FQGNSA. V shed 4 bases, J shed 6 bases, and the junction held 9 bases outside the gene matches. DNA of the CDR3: TGTGCCAGCAGCTATCAAAGCGGGGGACGGGATACGCAGTATTTT. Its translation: CASSYQSGGRDTQYF.

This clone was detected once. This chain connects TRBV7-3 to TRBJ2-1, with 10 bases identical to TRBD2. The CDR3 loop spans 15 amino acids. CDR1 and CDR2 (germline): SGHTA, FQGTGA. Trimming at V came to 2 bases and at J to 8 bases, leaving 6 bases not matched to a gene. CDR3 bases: TGTGCCAGCAGCTTAGGAGCGGGGGGGTACGATGAGCAGTTCTTC. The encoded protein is CASSLGAGGYDEQFF. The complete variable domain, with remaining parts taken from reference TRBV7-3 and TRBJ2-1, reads GAGVSQTPSNKVTEKGKYVELRCDPISGHTALYWYRQSLGQGPEFLIYFQGTGAADDSGLPNDRFFAVRPEGSVSTLKIQRTERGDSAVYLCASSLGAGGYDEQFFGPGTRLTVL.

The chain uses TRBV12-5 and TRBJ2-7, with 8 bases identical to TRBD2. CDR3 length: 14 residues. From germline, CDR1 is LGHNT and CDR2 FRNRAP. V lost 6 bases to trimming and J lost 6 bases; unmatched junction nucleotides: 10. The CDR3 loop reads CASGSRLALGEQYV. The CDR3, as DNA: TGTGCTAGTGGCTCAAGACTAGCGTTGGGCGAGCAGTACGTC.

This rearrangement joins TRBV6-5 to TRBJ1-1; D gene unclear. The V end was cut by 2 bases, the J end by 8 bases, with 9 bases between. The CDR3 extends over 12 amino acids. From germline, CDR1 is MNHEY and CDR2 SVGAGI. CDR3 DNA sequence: TGTGCCAGCAGTTACGTTAGCGGGGAAGCTTTCTTT. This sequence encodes CASSYVSGEAFF.

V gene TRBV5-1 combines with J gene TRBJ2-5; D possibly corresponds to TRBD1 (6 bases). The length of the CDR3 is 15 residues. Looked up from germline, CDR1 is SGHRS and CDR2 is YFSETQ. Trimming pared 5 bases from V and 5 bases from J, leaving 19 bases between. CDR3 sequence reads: CASSLVPTGFETQYF. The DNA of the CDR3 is TGCGCCAGCAGTTTAGTACCTACAGGGTTTGAGACCCAGTACTTC.

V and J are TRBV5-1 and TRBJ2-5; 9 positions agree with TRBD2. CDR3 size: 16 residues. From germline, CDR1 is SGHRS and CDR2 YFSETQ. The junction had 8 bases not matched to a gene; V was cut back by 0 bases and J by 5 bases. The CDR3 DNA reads TGCGCCAGCAGCTTGGGTCAGGGACTAGCCGAGGAGACCCAGTACTTC. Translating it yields CASSLGQGLAEETQYF.

The DNA of the CDR3 is TGTGCCAGCAGCTTAATAGGACAGAACTATGGCTACACCTTC. Its protein product is CASSLIGQNYGYTF. The rearrangement links TRBV6-2 or TRBV6-3 to TRBJ1-2, with a tentative D call TRBD1 (6 bases). The CDR3 totals 14 residues. Trimming took 6 bases from V and 2 from J, leaving 13 bases between them. The germline V gene encodes CDR1 MNHEY and CDR2 SVGEGT.

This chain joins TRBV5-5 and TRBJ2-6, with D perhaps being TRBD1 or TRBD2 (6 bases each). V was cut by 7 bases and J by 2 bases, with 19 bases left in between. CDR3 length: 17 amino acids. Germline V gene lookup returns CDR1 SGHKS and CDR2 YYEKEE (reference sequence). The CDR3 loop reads CASRKGGLFPGANVLTF. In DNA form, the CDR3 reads TGTGCCAGCCGAAAAGGGGGGCTTTTCCCTGGGGCCAACGTCCTGACTTTC.

Here the CDR3 reads CASSYPPGGWNTEAFF. The CDR3 DNA reads TGTGCCAGCAGTTACCCACCGGGGGGCTGGAACACTGAAGCTTTCTTT. The chain is built from TRBV6-2 or TRBV6-3 and TRBJ1-1; TRBD1 is a possible D gene (6 bases). The CDR3 is made up of 16 amino acids. Per germline, CDR1 MNHEY and CDR2 SVGEGT. With 2 bases removed from V and 1 base from J, the gap between germline ends came to 14 bases.

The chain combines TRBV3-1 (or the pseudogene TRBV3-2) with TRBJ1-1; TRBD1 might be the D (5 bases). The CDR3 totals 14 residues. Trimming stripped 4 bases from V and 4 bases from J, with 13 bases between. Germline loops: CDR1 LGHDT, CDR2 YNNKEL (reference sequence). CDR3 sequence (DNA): TGTGCCAGCAGCCTCAGCAGGGCGGGCACTGAAGCTTTCTTT. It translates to CASSLSRAGTEAFF.

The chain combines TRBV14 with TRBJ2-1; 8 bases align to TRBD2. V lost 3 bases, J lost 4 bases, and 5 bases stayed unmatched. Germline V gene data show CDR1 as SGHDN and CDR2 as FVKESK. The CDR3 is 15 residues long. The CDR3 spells CASSHRRGEYNEQFF. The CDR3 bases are TGTGCCAGCAGCCACCGGCGGGGGGAGTACAATGAGCAGTTCTTC.

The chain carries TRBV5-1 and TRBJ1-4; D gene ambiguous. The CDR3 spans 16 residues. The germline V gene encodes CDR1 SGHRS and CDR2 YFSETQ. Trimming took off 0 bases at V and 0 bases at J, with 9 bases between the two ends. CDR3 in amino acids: CASSLAWGTTNEKLFF. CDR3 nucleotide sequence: TGCGCCAGCAGCTTGGCCTGGGGAACAACTAATGAAAAACTGTTTTTT.

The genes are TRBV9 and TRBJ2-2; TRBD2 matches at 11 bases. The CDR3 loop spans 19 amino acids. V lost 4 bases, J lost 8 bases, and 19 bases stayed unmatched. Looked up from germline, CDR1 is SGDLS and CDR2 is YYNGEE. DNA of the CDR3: TGTGCCAGCAGCTTTCGTGACGATCTTAGCGGGGGGGCTTTAGGGGAGCTGTTTTTT. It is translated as CASSFRDDLSGGALGELFF.

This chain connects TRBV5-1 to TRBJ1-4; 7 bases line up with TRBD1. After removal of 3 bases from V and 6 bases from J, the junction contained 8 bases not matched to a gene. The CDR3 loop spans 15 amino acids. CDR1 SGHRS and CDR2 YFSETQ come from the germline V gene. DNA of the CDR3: TGCGCCAGCAGCTCCCGACAGGGTAGTTATGAAAAACTGTTTTTT. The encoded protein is CASSSRQGSYEKLFF.

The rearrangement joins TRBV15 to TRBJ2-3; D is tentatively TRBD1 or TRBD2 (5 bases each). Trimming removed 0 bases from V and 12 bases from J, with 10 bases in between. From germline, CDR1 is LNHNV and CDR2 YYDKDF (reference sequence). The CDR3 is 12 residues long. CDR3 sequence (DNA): TGTGCCACCAGCAGAGAGGTCGGGGACCAGTATTTT. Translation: CATSREVGDQYF.

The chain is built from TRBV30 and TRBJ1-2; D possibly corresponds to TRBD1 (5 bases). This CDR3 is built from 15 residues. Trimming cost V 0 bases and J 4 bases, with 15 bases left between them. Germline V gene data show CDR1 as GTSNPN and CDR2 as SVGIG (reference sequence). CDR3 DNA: TGTGCCTGGAGTGTAATGGGGCGCTCTGTCTATGGCTACACCTTC. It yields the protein CAWSVMGRSVYGYTF.

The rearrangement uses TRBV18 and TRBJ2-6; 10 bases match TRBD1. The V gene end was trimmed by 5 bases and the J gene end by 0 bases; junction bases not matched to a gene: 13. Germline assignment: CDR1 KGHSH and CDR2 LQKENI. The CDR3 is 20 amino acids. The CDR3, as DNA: TGTGCCAGCTCAGAAAGACAGGGGGCCAGGACTGGCTCTGGGGCCAACGTCCTGACTTTC. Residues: CASSERQGARTGSGANVLTF.

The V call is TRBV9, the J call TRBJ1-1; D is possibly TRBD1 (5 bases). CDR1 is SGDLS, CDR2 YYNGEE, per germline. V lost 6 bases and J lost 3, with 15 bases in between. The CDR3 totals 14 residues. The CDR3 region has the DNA TGTGCCAGCACCCTTACGGGGGGGGACACTGAAGCTTTCTTT. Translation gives CASTLTGGDTEAFF.

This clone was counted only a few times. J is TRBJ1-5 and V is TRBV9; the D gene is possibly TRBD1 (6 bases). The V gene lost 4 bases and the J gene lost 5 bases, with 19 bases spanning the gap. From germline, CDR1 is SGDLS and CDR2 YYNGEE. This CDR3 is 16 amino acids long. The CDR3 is CASSRSGGLSDQPQHF. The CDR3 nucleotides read TGTGCCAGCAGCCGATCCGGGGGCCTATCGGATCAGCCCCAGCATTTT. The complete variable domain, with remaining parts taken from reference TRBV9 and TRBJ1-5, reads DSGVTQTPKHLITATGQRVTLRCSPRSGDLSVYWYQQSLDQGLQFLIQYYNGEERAKGNILERFSAQQFPDLHSELNLSSLELGDSALYFCASSRSGGLSDQPQHFGDGTRLSIL.

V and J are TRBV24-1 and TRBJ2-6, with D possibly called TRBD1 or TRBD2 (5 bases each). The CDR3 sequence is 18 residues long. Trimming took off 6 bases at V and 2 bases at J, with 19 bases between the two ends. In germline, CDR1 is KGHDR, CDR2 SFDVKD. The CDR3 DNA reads TGTGCCACCAGTCCCCGGGGCCAGGAATCTCCTGGGGCCAACGTCCTGACTTTC. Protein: CATSPRGQESPGANVLTF.

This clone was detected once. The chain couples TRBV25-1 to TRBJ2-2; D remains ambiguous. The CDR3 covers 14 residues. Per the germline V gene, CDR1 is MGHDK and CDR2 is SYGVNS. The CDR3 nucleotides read TGTGCAACCGGGCCCATGACGAACACCGGGGAGCTGTTTTTT. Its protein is CATGPMTNTGELFF.

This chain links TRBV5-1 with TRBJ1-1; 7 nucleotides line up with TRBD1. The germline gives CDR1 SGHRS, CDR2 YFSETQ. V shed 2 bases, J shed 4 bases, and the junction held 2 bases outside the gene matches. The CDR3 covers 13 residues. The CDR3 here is CASSLTGVTEAFF. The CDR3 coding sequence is TGCGCCAGCAGCTTAACAGGGGTCACTGAAGCTTTCTTT.

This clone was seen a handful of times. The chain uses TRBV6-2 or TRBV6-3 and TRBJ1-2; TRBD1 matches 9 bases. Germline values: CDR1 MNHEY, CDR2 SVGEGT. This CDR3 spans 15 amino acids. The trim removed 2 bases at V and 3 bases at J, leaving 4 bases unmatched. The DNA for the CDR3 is TGTGCCAGCAGTTACCGGACAGGGGTTCACTATGGCTACACCTTC. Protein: CASSYRTGVHYGYTF.

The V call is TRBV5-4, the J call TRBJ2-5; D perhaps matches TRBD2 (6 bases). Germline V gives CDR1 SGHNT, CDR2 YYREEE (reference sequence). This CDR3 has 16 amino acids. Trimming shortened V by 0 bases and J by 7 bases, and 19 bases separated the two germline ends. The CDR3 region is CASSLGLTREVGTQYF. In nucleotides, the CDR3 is TGTGCCAGCAGCTTGGGGCTTACCAGGGAGGTGGGGACCCAGTACTTC.

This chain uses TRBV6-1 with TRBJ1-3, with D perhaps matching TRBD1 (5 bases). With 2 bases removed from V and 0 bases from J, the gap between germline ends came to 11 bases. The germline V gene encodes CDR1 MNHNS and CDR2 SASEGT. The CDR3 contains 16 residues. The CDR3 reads CASSEQGDPSGNTIYF. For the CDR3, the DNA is TGTGCCAGCAGTGAACAGGGAGATCCCTCTGGAAACACCATATATTTT.